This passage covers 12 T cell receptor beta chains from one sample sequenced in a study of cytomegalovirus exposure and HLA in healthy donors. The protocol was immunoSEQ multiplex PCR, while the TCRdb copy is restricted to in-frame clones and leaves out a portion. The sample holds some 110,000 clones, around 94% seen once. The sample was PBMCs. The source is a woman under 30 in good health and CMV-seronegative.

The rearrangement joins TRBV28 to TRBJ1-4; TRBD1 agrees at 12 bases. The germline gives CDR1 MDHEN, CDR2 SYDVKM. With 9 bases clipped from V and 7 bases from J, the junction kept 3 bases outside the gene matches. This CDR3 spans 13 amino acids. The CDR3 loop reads CASGTGGFEKLFF. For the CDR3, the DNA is TGTGCCAGTGGGACAGGGGGCTTTGAAAAACTGTTTTTT. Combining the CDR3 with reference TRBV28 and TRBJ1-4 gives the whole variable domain DVKVTQSSRYLVKRTGEKVFLECVQDMDHENMFWYRQDPGLGLRLIYFSYDVKMKEKGDIPEGYSVSREKKERFSLILESASTNQTSMYLCASGTGGFEKLFFGSGTQLSVL.

The CDR3, as DNA: TGTGCCAGCACGTATAGGACAGGGGGAGACGAGCAGTACTTC. Protein: CASTYRTGGDEQYF. The chain joins TRBV6-1 to TRBJ2-7, with 10 bases matching TRBD1. From germline, CDR1 is MNHNS and CDR2 SASEGT. The CDR3 runs to 14 residues. V lost 7 bases and J lost 5; bases outside the gene matches: 8.

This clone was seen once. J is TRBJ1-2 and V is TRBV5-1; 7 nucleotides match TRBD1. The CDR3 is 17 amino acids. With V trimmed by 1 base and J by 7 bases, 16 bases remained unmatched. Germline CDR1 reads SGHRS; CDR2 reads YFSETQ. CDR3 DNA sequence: TGCGCCAGCAGCTTGACGGGGACAGCGACTCCAGCAGGTGGCTACACCTTC. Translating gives CASSLTGTATPAGGYTF.

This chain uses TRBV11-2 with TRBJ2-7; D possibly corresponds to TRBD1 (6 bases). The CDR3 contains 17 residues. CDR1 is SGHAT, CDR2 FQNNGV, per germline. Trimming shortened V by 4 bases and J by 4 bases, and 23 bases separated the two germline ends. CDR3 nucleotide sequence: TGTGCCAGCAGCTCCGTATTATCAGGGGTTCTCCATTACGAGCAGTACTTC. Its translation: CASSSVLSGVLHYEQYF.

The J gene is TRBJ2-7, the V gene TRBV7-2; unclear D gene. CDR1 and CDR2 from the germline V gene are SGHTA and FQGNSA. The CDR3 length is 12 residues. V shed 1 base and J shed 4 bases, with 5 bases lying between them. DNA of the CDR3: TGTGCCAGCAGCTTAGTCTTTTACGAGCAGTACTTC. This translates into CASSLVFYEQYF.

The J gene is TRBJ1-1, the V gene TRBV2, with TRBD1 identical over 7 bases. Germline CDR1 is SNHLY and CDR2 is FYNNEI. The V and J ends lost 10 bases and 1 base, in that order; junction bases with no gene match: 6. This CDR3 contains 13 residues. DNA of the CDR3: TGTGCCAACATGGGACAGTCGAACACTGAAGCTTTCTTT. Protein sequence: CANMGQSNTEAFF.

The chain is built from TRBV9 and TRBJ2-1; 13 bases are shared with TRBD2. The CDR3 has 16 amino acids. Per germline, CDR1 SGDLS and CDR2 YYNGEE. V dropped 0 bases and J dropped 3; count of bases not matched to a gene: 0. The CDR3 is CASSVGLAGGYNEQFF. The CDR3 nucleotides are TGTGCCAGCAGCGTAGGACTAGCGGGGGGCTACAATGAGCAGTTCTTC.

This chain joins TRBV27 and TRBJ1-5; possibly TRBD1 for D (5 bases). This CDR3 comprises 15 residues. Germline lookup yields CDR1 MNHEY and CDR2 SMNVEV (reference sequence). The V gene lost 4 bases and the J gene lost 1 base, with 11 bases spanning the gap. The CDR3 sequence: CASSWGGRSNQPQHF. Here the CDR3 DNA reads TGTGCCAGCAGTTGGGGGGGAAGGAGCAATCAGCCCCAGCATTTT.

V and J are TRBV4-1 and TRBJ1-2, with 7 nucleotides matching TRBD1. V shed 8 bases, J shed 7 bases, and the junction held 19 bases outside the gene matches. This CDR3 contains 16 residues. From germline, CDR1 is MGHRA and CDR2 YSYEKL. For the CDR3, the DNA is TGCGCCAGCCAAGGCCTTGGGACAGAGACCCCCCTTGGCTACACCTTC. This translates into CASQGLGTETPLGYTF.

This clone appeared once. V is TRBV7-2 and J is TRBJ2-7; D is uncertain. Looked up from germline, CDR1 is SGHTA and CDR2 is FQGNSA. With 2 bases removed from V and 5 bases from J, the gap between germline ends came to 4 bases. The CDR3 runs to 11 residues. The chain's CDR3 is CASSLYNEQYF. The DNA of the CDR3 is TGTGCCAGCAGCTTATATAACGAGCAGTACTTC.

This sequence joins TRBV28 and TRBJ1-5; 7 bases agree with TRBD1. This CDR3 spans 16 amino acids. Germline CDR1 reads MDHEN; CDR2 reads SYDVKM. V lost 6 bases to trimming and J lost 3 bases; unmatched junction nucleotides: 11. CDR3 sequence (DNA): TGTGCCAGCAGCCCGCCCCAGGGGGATTTCAATCAGCCCCAGCATTTT. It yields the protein CASSPPQGDFNQPQHF.

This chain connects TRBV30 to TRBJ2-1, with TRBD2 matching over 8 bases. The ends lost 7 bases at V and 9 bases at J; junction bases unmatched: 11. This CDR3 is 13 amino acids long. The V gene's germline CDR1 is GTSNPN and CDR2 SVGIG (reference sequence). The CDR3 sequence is CAFRRGLAPEQFF. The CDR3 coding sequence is TGTGCCTTTCGCCGTGGACTAGCCCCTGAGCAGTTCTTC. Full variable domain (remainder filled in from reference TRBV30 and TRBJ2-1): SQTIHQWPATLVQPVGSPLSLECTVEGTSNPNLYWYRQAAGRGLQLLFYSVGIGQISSEVPQNLSASRPQDRQFILSSKKLLLSDSGFYLCAFRRGLAPEQFFGPGTRLTVL.